This T cell receptor (beta chain) was found in a study of T cell changes during pregnancy in multiple sclerosis. V dropped 0 bases and J dropped 12 bases, with 18 bases sitting between them. The CDR3 contains 15 residues. Germline V gene lookup returns CDR1 LNHNV and CDR2 YYDKDF (reference sequence). Repertoires were generated with immunoSEQ multiplex PCR, while TCRdb's copy carries only in-frame clones and drops some. This sample has over 35,000 clones, with roughly nine tenths found just once. This clone has a single count. The chain joins TRBV15 to TRBJ2-1; D is unresolved. The sample here was CD4+ T cells from peripheral blood mononuclear cells, taken in the first trimester of pregnancy. The TCR comes from a female donor with multiple sclerosis, enrolled in a pregnancy study. CDR3 protein: CATSRESGGALVQFF. The CDR3 nucleotides read TGTGCCACCAGCAGAGAATCCGGCGGAGCATTGGTGCAGTTCTTC. The whole variable domain, filled in from reference TRBV15 and TRBJ2-1, reads DAMVIQNPRYQVTQFGKPVTLSCSQTLNHNVMYWYQQKSSQAPKLLFHYYDKDFNNEADTPDNFQSRRPNTSFCFLDIRSPGLGDTAMYLCATSRESGGALVQFFGPGTRLTVL.